The T cell receptor (beta chain) under discussion was sequenced for a study of blood T cell repertoires in COVID-19. Study as a whole: Sites across the United States, Italy and Spain contributed samples from acute and convalescent COVID-19.

The J segment lost 4 bases and the V segment lost 5 bases, leaving 6 bases of the junction unmatched. This CDR3 region has 16 residues. Germline CDR1 WNHNN, CDR2 SYGVQD (reference sequence). The data were produced by immunoSEQ multiplex PCR, yet TCRdb's version contains in-frame clones alone and is incomplete. The table lists approximately 150,000 clones, 75% to 90% of them singletons, with roughly 4.4% in the top ten. The chain uses TRBV10-1 and TRBJ2-2, with TRBD1 matching 11 bases. The receptor was derived from a human donor in a cohort sampled during active COVID-19. Sequenced input: peripheral blood. CDR3 nucleotide sequence: TGCGCCAGCAGTCCGCCCGGGACAGGGGGCACCGGGGAGCTGTTTTTT. Protein product: CASSPPGTGGTGELFF.